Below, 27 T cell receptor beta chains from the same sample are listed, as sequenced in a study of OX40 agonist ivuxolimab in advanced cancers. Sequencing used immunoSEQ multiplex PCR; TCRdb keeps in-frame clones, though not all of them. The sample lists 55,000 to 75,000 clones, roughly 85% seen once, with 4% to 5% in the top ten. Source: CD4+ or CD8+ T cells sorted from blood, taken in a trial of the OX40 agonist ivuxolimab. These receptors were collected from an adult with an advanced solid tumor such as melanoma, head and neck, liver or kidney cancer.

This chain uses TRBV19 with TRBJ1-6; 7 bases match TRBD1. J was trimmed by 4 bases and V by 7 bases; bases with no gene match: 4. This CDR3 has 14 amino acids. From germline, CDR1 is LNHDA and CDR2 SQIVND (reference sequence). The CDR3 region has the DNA TGTGCCAGTATGGCGGGACAGTATAATTCACCCCTCCACTTT. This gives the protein CASMAGQYNSPLHF.

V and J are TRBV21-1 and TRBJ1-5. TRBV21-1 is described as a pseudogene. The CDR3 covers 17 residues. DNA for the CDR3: TGTGCCAGCAGCAGCTCGACCGGGATCTATAGCAATCAGCCCCAGCATTTT. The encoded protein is CASSSSTGIYSNQPQHF.

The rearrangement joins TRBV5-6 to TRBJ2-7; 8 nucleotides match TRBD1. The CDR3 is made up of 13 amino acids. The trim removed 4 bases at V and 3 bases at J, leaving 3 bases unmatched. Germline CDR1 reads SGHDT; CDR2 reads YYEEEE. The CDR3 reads CASSVDRVYEQYF. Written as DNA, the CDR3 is TGTGCCAGCAGCGTGGACAGGGTCTACGAGCAGTACTTC.

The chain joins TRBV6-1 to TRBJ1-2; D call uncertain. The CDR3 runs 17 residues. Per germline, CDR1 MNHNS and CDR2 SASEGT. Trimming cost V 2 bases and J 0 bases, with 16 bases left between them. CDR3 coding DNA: TGTGCCAGCAGTGAACAGCTTGTAAGGGAAGCTAACTATGGCTACACCTTC. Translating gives CASSEQLVREANYGYTF.

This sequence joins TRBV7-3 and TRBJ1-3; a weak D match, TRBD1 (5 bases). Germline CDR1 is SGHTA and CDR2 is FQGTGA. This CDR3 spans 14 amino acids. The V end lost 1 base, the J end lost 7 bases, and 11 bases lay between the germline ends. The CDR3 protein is CASSLNTWGNTIYF. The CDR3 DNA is TGTGCCAGCAGCTTAAATACATGGGGGAACACCATATATTTT.

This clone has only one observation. Written as DNA, the CDR3 is TGTGCCAGCAGCATGGGACACCGCTACGAGCAGTACTTC. Its translation: CASSMGHRYEQYF. The chain links TRBV7-2 to TRBJ2-5; D might be TRBD1 (6 bases). The DNA end lines up better with TRBJ2-7; the J call may be wrong. Germline lookup yields CDR1 SGHTA and CDR2 FQGNSA. The CDR3 is 13 residues long.

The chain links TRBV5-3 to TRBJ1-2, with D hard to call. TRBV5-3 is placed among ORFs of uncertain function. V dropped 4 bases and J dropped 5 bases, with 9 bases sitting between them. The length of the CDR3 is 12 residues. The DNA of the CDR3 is TGTGCCAGAAGCCTGCCGGGATATGGCTACACCTTC. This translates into CARSLPGYGYTF.

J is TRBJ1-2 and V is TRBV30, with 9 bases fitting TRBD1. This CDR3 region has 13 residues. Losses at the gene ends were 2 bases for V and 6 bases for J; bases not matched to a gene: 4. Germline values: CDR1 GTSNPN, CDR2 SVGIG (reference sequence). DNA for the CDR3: TGTGCCTGGAGTATGACAGGGGGAGATGGCTACACCTTC. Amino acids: CAWSMTGGDGYTF.

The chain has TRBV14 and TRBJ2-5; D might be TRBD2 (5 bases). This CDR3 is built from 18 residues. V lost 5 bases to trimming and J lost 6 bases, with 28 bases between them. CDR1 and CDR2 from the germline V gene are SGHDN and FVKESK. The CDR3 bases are TGTGCCAGCAGCAGCGGTTCTGAGAGCGGCACCCGGGGAAAGACCCAGTACTTC. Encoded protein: CASSSGSESGTRGKTQYF.

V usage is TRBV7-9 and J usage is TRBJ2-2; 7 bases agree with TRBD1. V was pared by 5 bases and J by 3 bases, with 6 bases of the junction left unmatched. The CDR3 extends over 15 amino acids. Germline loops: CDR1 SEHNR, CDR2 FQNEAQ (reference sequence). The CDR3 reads CASSDRDRDTGELFF. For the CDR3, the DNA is TGTGCCAGCAGCGACCGGGACAGAGACACCGGGGAGCTGTTTTTT.

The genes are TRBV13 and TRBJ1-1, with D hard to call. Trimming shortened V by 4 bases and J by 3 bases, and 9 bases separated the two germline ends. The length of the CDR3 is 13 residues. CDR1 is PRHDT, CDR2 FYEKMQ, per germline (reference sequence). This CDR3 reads CASSSRRDTEAFF. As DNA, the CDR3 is TGTGCCAGCAGCTCCCGTAGGGACACTGAAGCTTTCTTT.

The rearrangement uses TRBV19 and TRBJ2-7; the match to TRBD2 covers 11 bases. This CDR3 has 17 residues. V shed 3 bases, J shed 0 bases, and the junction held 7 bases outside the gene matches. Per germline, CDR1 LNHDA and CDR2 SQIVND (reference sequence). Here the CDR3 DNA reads TGTGCCAGTAGTATTAAGGGGACTAGCGGTTTCTCCTACGAGCAGTACTTC. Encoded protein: CASSIKGTSGFSYEQYF. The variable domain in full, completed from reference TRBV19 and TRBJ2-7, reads DGGITQSPKYLFRKEGQNVTLSCEQNLNHDAMYWYRQDPGQGLRLIYYSQIVNDFQKGDIAEGYSVSREKKESFPLTVTSAQKNPTAFYLCASSIKGTSGFSYEQYFGPGTRLTVT.

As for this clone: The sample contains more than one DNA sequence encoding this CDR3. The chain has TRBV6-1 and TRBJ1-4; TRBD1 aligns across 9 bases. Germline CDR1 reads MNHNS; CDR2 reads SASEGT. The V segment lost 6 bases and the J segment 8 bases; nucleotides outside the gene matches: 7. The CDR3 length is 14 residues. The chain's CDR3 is CASSEGQGREKLFF. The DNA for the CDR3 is TGTGCCAGCAGCGAGGGACAGGGACGCGAAAAACTGTTTTTT.

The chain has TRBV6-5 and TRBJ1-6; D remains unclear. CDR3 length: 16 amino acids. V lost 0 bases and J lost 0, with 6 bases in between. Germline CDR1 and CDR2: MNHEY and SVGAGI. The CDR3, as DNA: TGTGCCAGCAGTTACTCTTGGAGCTCCTATAATTCACCCCTCCACTTT. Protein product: CASSYSWSSYNSPLHF.

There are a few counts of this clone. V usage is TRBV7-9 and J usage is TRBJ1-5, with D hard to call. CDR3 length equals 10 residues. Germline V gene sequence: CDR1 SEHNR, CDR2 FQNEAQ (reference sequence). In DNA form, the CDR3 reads TGTGTCAGGCCTGATCAGCCCCAGCATTTT. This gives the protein CVRPDQPQHF.

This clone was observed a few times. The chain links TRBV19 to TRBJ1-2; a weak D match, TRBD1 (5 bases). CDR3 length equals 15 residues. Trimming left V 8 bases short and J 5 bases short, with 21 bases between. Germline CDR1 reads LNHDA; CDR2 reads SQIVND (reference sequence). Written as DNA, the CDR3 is TGTGCCAGTCAGGGCAGGGAAGTTCCGGTGTATGGCTACACCTTC. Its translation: CASQGREVPVYGYTF.

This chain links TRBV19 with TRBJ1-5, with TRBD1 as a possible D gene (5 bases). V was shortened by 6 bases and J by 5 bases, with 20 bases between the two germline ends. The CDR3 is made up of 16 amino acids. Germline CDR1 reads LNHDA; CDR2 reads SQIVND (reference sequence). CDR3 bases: TGTGCCAGTAGCCAGAATGGGGGAATAGGAGATCAGCCCCAGCATTTT. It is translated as CASSQNGGIGDQPQHF.

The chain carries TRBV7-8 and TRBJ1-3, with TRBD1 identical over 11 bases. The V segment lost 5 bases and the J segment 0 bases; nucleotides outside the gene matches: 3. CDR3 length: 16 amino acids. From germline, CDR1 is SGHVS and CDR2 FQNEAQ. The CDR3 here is CASSQGQGASGNTIYF. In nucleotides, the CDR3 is TGTGCCAGCAGCCAAGGACAGGGGGCCTCTGGAAACACCATATATTTT.

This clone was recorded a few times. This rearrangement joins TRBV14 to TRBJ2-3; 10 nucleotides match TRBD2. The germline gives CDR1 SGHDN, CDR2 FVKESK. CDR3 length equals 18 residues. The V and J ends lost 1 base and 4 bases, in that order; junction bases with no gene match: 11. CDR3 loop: CASSQAGASGRVADTQYF. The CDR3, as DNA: TGTGCCAGCAGCCAAGCCGGTGCTAGCGGGAGAGTCGCAGATACGCAGTATTTT.

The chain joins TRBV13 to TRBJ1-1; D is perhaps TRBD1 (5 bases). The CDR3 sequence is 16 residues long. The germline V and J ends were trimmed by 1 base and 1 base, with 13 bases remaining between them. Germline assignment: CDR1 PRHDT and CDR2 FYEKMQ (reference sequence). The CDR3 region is CASSLDRGRTNTEAFF. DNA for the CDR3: TGTGCCAGCAGCTTAGATAGGGGAAGGACGAACACTGAAGCTTTCTTT. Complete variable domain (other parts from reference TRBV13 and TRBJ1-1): AAGVIQSPRHLIKEKRETATLKCYPIPRHDTVYWYQQGPGQDPQFLISFYEKMQSDKGSIPDRFSAQQFSDYHSELNMSSLELGDSALYFCASSLDRGRTNTEAFFGQGTRLTVV.

The CDR3 DNA reads as TGTGCCAGCAGCTTGACAGGGGGAAGCAATCAGCCCCAGCATTTT. Residues: CASSLTGGSNQPQHF. The V call is TRBV11-1, the J call TRBJ1-5, with 9 bases fitting TRBD1. V trimming: 3 bases; J trimming: 1 base; junction bases outside the gene matches: 1. This CDR3 is 15 amino acids long. Germline lookup yields CDR1 SGHAT and CDR2 FQDESV (reference sequence).

This CDR3 reads CASILPQGDGYTF. CDR3 sequence (DNA): TGTGCCAGCATCCTCCCCCAGGGGGATGGCTACACCTTC. The chain joins TRBV6-6 to TRBJ1-2; 7 nucleotides align to TRBD1. This CDR3 has 13 residues. Looked up from germline, CDR1 is MNHNY and CDR2 is SVGAGI (reference sequence). Unmatched junction bases numbered 8, after V lost 7 bases and J lost 6 bases.

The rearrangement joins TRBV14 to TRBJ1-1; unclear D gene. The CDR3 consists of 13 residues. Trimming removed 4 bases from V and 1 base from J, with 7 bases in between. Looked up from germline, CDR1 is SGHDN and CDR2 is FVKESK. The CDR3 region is CASSPRQNTEAFF. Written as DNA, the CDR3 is TGTGCCAGCAGCCCCCGACAGAACACTGAAGCTTTCTTT.

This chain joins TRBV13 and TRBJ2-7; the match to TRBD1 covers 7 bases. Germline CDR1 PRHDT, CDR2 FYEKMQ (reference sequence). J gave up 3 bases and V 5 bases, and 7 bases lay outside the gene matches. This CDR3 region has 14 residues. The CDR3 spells CASSPGTDNYEQYF. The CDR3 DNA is TGTGCCAGCAGCCCGGGGACAGATAACTACGAGCAGTACTTC.

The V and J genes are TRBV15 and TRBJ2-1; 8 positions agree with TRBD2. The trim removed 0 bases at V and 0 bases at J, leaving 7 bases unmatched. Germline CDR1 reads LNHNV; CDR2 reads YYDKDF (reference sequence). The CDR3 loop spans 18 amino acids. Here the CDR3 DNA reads TGTGCCACCAGCAGAGATACGAGCAGCGGGAGCTCCTACAATGAGCAGTTCTTC. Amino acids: CATSRDTSSGSSYNEQFF. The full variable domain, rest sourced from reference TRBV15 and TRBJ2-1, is DAMVIQNPRYQVTQFGKPVTLSCSQTLNHNVMYWYQQKSSQAPKLLFHYYDKDFNNEADTPDNFQSRRPNTSFCFLDIRSPGLGDTAMYLCATSRDTSSGSSYNEQFFGPGTRLTVL.

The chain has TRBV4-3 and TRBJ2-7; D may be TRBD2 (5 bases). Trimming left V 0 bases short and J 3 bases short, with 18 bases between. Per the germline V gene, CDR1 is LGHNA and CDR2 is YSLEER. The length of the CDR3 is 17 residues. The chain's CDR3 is CASSQDVSGGNYYEQYF. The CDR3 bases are TGCGCCAGCAGCCAAGATGTGTCAGGAGGAAATTACTACGAGCAGTACTTC.

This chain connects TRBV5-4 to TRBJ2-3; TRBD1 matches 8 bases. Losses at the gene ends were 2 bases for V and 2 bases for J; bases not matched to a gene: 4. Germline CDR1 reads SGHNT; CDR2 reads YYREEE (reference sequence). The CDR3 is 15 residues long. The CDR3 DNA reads TGTGCCAGCAGCTTATCGGACAGGGCCACAGATACGCAGTATTTT. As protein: CASSLSDRATDTQYF.